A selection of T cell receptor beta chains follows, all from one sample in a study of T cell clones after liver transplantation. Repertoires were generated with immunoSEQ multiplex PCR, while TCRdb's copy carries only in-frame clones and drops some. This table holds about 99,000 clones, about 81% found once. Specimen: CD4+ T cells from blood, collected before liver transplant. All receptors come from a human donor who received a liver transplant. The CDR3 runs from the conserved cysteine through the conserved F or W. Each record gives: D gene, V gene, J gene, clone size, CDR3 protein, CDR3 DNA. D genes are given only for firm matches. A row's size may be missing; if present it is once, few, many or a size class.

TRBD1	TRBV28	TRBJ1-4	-	CASSSMTGANLEKLFF	TGTGCCAGCAGTTCAATGACAGGGGCAAATTTAGAAAAACTGTTTTTT
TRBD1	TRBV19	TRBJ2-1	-	CASSIRDRVNNEQFF	TGTGCCAGTAGTATACGGGACAGAGTTAACAATGAGCAGTTCTTC
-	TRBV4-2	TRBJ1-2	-	CASSPPQAAFGYTF	TGTGCCAGCAGCCCTCCCCAGGCTGCGTTCGGCTACACCTTC
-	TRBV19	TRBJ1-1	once	CASTSFMNTEAFF	TGTGCCAGTACCTCCTTCATGAACACTGAAGCTTTCTTT
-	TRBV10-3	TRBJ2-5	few	CASGSNQETQYF	TGTGCCTCAGGAAGCAACCAAGAGACCCAGTACTTC
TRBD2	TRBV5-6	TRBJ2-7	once	CASSLLGLETYEQYF	TGTGCCAGCAGCTTGTTGGGACTAGAGACCTACGAGCAGTACTTC
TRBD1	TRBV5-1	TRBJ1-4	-	CASSRTGVGTNEKLFF	TGCGCCAGCAGCAGGACAGGGGTTGGCACTAATGAAAAACTGTTTTTT
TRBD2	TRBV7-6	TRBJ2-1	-	CASSLAGTSVYNEQFF	TGTGCCAGCAGCTTAGCGGGGACTAGCGTCTACAATGAGCAGTTCTTC
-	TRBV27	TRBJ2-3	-	CASSFPESDTQYF	TGTGCCAGCAGCTTCCCCGAGTCGGATACGCAGTATTTT
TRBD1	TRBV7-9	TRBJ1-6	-	CASSREGQLYNSPLHF	TGTGCCAGCAGCCGCGAGGGACAGTTATATAATTCACCCCTCCACTTT
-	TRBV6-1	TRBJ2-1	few	CASSEEGYEQFF	TGTGCCAGCAGTGAGGAGGGTTATGAGCAGTTCTTC
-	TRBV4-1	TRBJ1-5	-	CASSQVTFEGNQPQHF	TGCGCCAGCAGCCAAGTGACATTTGAGGGCAATCAGCCCCAGCATTTT
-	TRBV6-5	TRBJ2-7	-	CASSYSTARSDEQYF	TGTGCCAGCAGTTACTCGACCGCCCGAAGCGACGAGCAGTACTTC
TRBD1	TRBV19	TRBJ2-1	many	CASSRRDRDYNEQFF	TGTGCCAGTAGTCGCCGGGACAGGGATTACAATGAGCAGTTCTTC
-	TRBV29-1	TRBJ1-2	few	CSVEEVPGGYTF	TGCAGCGTTGAAGAGGTCCCAGGCGGCTACACCTTC
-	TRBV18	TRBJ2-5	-	CASAPLPDQGTQYF	TGTGCCAGCGCCCCGTTGCCCGACCAGGGGACCCAGTACTTC
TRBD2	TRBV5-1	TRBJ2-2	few	CASTPGLAGGTNTGELFF	TGCGCCAGCACTCCGGGACTAGCGGGAGGAACGAACACCGGGGAGCTGTTTTTT
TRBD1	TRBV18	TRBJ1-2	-	CASSKQDRQGGYTF	TGTGCCAGCTCAAAACAGGACAGGCAAGGAGGCTACACCTTC
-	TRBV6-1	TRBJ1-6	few	CASSEVQGTGSPLHF	TGTGCCAGCAGTGAAGTCCAGGGCACTGGATCACCCCTCCACTTT
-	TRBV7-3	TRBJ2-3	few	CASGPGTGRGTDTQYF	TGTGCCAGCGGACCCGGGACTGGGAGAGGCACAGATACGCAGTATTTT
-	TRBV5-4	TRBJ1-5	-	CASSPQAGSNQPQHF	TGTGCCAGCAGCCCGCAAGCTGGGAGCAATCAGCCCCAGCATTTT
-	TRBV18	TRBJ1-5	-	CASSRTVDQPQHF	TGTGCCAGCTCCCGGACAGTGGATCAGCCCCAGCATTTT
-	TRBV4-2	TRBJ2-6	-	CASSQDGSGANVLTF	TGTGCCAGCAGCCAAGATGGCTCTGGGGCCAACGTCCTGACTTTC
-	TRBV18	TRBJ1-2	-	CASSPYREDYGYTF	TGTGCCAGCTCACCCTACAGGGAGGACTATGGCTACACCTTC
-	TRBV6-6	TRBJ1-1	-	CASTKGVAKGPEAFF	TGTGCCAGCACCAAAGGAGTCGCAAAAGGTCCCGAGGCTTTCTTT
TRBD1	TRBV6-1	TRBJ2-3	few	CASKWDRNTDTQYF	TGTGCCAGCAAATGGGACAGGAACACAGATACGCAGTATTTT
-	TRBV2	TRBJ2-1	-	CASKASPTNEQFF	TGTGCCAGCAAAGCTAGCCCCACCAATGAGCAGTTCTTC
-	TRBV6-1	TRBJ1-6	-	CASSGVVEVRTSPLHF	TGTGCCAGCAGTGGGGTTGTTGAGGTCCGAACTTCACCCCTCCACTTT
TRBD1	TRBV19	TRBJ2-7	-	CASSPRDRRDYEQYF	TGTGCCAGTAGTCCAAGGGACAGGAGAGACTACGAGCAGTACTTC
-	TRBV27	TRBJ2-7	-	CASSFGVGGTYEQYF	TGTGCCAGCAGTTTTGGTGTCGGGGGCACCTACGAGCAGTACTTC
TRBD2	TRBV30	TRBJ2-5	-	CAWSVSGGRGETQYF	TGTGCCTGGAGTGTATCGGGCGGGAGGGGAGAGACCCAGTACTTC
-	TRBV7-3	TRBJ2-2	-	CASSLGFWQGLAGELFF	TGTGCCAGCAGCTTAGGATTTTGGCAGGGATTGGCCGGGGAGCTGTTTTTT
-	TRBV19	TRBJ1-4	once	CASNLGGATNEKLFF	TGTGCCAGTAACCTAGGGGGGGCAACTAATGAAAAACTGTTTTTT
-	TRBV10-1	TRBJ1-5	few	CASSETGQPQHF	TGCGCCAGCAGTGAGACAGGTCAGCCCCAGCATTTT
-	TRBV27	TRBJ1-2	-	CASSANRVGYGYTF	TGTGCCAGCAGTGCGAACAGGGTTGGGTATGGCTACACCTTC
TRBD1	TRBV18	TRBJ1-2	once	CASSSDRVGYTF	TGTGCCAGCTCATCGGACAGGGTCGGCTACACCTTC
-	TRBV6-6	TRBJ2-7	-	CASSRASKDYEQYF	TGTGCCAGCAGTAGGGCTTCCAAAGACTACGAGCAGTACTTC
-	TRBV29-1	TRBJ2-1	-	CSAVGSSSYNEQFF	TGCAGCGCTGTGGGGAGTAGCTCCTACAATGAGCAGTTCTTC
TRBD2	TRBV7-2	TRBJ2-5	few	CASSLGRGYQETQYF	TGTGCCAGCAGCTTAGGGCGGGGGTACCAAGAGACCCAGTACTTC
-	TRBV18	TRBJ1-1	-	CASSSWGNTEAFF	TGTGCCAGCTCATCTTGGGGGAACACTGAAGCTTTCTTT
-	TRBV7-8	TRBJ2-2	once	CASSLVLAGIGRTGELFF	TGTGCCAGCAGCTTAGTGCTGGCAGGGATAGGTCGCACCGGGGAGCTGTTTTTT
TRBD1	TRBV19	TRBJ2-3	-	CASRGQGGSDTQYF	TGTGCCAGTAGAGGACAGGGAGGATCAGATACGCAGTATTTT